These T cell receptor beta chains were read from a single sample in a study of identical twins. TCRdb re-called the 5' RACE reads through MiXCR, storing one row per CDR3 protein. The table lists hundreds of thousands of distinct CDR3 sequences, 5.5% to 6.5% of them singletons. The sample was naive T cells sorted from blood. The receptors here all came from a man aged 18 to 30 in good health. Each CDR3 is given with its conserved first and last residue. Each record gives: CDR3 protein, V gene.

CSVETRSYGYTF TRBV29-1
CATSAGGSGNTIYF TRBV15
CASSPTGRGTDTQYF TRBV12-3/TRBV12-4
CASSPRPSNQPQHF TRBV4-1
CASSESLAGGLDIQYF TRBV2
CASSPVRGPGIAEQFF TRBV11-2
CASRTSGRVNEQFF TRBV5-1
CASSLAASGPYNEQFF TRBV5-1
CASQGSLAKNIQYF TRBV2
CATSDLGQITQYF TRBV24-1
CASRPQYRVPLHF TRBV2
CASSLDRVRGGTEAFF TRBV5-1
CASSVTGLTEAFF TRBV4-1
CASGLNLGQGVHEQFF TRBV12-5
CASRAAGTGYNEQFF TRBV6-2/TRBV6-3
CASSLMRGGGNKNIQYF TRBV5-1
CASSSSPPGYQPQHF TRBV12-3/TRBV12-4
CASSGPRTEAFF TRBV19
CASSASTRTDTQYF TRBV2
CAWGPGQGFQPQHF TRBV30
CSANPPGFWGYTF TRBV20-1
CASSYQTQYTDTQYF TRBV28
CTIYPGDHGTDTQYF TRBV29-1
CATTPGQGLRTAGDNEQFF TRBV12-3/TRBV12-4
CASSFYGTDYGYTF TRBV6-5
CASRTPGLRSGELFF TRBV2
CASSQDLVLDTGELFF TRBV4-2
CSAGGWGQPQHF TRBV20-1
CASSLLEGVENEQFF TRBV27
CATSRASGSYNEQFF TRBV15
CASSPQGGLQPQHF TRBV6-1
CASRDRPQEQPQHF TRBV19
CSARVLDLMYF TRBV20-1
CASSLAGQGAYNEQFF TRBV5-1
CASSPVAGGPYNEQFF TRBV18
CASSAGQASYGYTF TRBV9
CASSLGGGMGTQYF TRBV7-3
CASSPLFRGGTDTQYF TRBV18
CASSLLAGWEDTQYF TRBV12-3/TRBV12-4
CASSYTDRWGNEQFF TRBV6-5
CASSPQGGKGQPQHF TRBV27
CASSPLGQGSSPLHF TRBV4-1
CASSQARDPLNNEQFF TRBV3-1
CASSQVIDQPQHF TRBV4-1
CSVEMRVTEQFF TRBV29-1
CASSRRTVSSYEQYF TRBV28
CASSSGQLFYEQYF TRBV5-1